This entry lists 18 T cell receptor beta chains sequenced from one sample in a study of blood T cell repertoires in COVID-19. The data were produced by immunoSEQ multiplex PCR, yet TCRdb's version contains in-frame clones alone and is incomplete. The sample yields 200,000 or so clones, approximately 81% seen once. The sequenced material came from peripheral blood. These receptor sequences come from a human donor in a cohort sampled during active COVID-19.

This sequence joins TRBV5-6 and TRBJ2-3; 15 bases map to TRBD2. Germline assignment: CDR1 SGHDT and CDR2 YYEEEE. The CDR3 consists of 19 residues. Losses at the gene ends were 3 bases for V and 0 bases for J; bases not matched to a gene: 8. The chain's CDR3 is CASSSPGLAGGGSTDTQYF. As DNA, the CDR3 is TGTGCCAGCAGCTCTCCGGGACTAGCGGGAGGAGGAAGCACAGATACGCAGTATTTT.

The chain links TRBV3-1 (or the pseudogene TRBV3-2) to TRBJ1-6; possibly TRBD1 for D (5 bases). The length of the CDR3 is 16 residues. CDR1 LGHDT and CDR2 YNNKEL come from the germline V gene (reference sequence). V lost 4 bases, J lost 6 bases, and 16 bases lay in between. The CDR3 here is CASSPEQVKGNSPLHF. Written as DNA, the CDR3 is TGTGCCAGCAGCCCAGAACAGGTGAAGGGTAATTCACCCCTCCACTTT.

DNA for the CDR3: TGCGCCAGCAGCCAAGAACTTCACTATGGCTACACCTTC. Translating it yields CASSQELHYGYTF. The chain carries TRBV4-1 and TRBJ1-2; D call uncertain. CDR1 MGHRA and CDR2 YSYEKL come from the germline V gene. The V end was cut by 0 bases, the J end by 3 bases, with 5 bases between. The CDR3 spans 13 residues.

With respect to this clone: Its ends do not fully match the called genes, so a read error is possible. The gene calls are TRBV3-1 (or the pseudogene TRBV3-2) and TRBJ1-3; 7 nucleotides agree with TRBD1. Germline V gene lookup returns CDR1 LGHDT and CDR2 YNNKEL (reference sequence). The CDR3 spans 16 residues. The CDR3 is CAGSQDRQGAGNTIYF. CDR3 bases: TGTGCCGGCAGCCAAGACAGACAGGGAGCAGGAAACACCATATATTTT.

The chain employs TRBV24-1 and TRBJ2-7; TRBD2 agrees at 13 bases. Germline trimming cut 3 bases from V and 5 bases from J; bases unmatched to any gene: 9. Germline V CDR1 and CDR2: KGHDR, SFDVKD. The CDR3 spans 17 residues. The CDR3 bases are TGTGCCACCAGTGATACCGCCGGGACTAGCGGGATGCACGAGCAGTACTTC. Translating it yields CATSDTAGTSGMHEQYF.

The chain links TRBV30 to TRBJ2-1, with a tentative D call TRBD1 (5 bases). The germline V gene has CDR1 GTSNPN and CDR2 SVGIG (reference sequence). Trimming shortened V by 0 bases and J by 8 bases, and 11 bases separated the two germline ends. The CDR3 length is 13 residues. The CDR3 bases are TGTGCCTGGAGTGTTCAGGGTCCCTATGAGCAGTTCTTC. Protein sequence: CAWSVQGPYEQFF.

This clone was found many times. V usage is TRBV7-8 and J usage is TRBJ2-2, with TRBD2 matching 7 bases. This CDR3 has 15 amino acids. V was clipped by 5 bases and J by 0 bases; unmatched bases: 3. The germline V gene encodes CDR1 SGHVS and CDR2 FQNEAQ. CDR3 bases: TGTGCCAGCAGCCTCCGGGGGGCGAACACCGGGGAGCTGTTTTTT. The encoded protein is CASSLRGANTGELFF.

This rearrangement joins TRBV2 to TRBJ2-5; possibly TRBD1 for D (5 bases). Germline CDR1 SNHLY, CDR2 FYNNEI. CDR3 length equals 17 residues. Trimming left V 5 bases short and J 2 bases short, with 21 bases between. The chain's CDR3 is CASSLRDSFPLQETQYF. The DNA of the CDR3 is TGTGCCAGCAGTCTACGAGACAGTTTCCCCCTACAAGAGACCCAGTACTTC.

This clone turned up a few times. The DNA of the CDR3 is TGTGCCAGCAGCCAAGGGTTAGGCGGCACAACCCTCAACAATGAGCAGTTCTTC. This translates into CASSQGLGGTTLNNEQFF. V usage is TRBV14 and J usage is TRBJ2-1; no reliable D call. The germline V gene encodes CDR1 SGHDN and CDR2 FVKESK. Trimming stripped 1 base from V and 5 bases from J, with 21 bases between. The CDR3 runs 18 residues.

The genes are TRBV19 and TRBJ1-6; D uncertain. The V gene's germline CDR1 is LNHDA and CDR2 SQIVND (reference sequence). The V and J ends lost 2 bases and 8 bases respectively, with 7 bases between them. The CDR3 totals 13 residues. CDR3 protein: CASSILGDSPLHF. DNA for the CDR3: TGTGCCAGTAGTATACTCGGGGATTCACCCCTCCACTTT. Combining the CDR3 with reference TRBV19 and TRBJ1-6 gives the whole variable domain DGGITQSPKYLFRKEGQNVTLSCEQNLNHDAMYWYRQDPGQGLRLIYYSQIVNDFQKGDIAEGYSVSREKKESFPLTVTSAQKNPTAFYLCASSILGDSPLHFGNGTRLTVT.

The chain has TRBV11-2 and TRBJ2-6; D is unresolved. Trimming took 10 bases from V and 1 from J, leaving 5 bases between them. Per the germline V gene, CDR1 is SGHAT and CDR2 is FQNNGV. The CDR3 spans 12 residues. The CDR3 reads CATSSGANVLTF. CDR3 bases: TGTGCCACCTCTTCTGGGGCCAACGTCCTGACTTTC.

The chain links TRBV9 to TRBJ2-1; 9 bases align to TRBD2. The CDR3 contains 16 residues. The junction had 11 bases not matched to a gene; V was cut back by 2 bases and J by 8 bases. CDR1 is SGDLS, CDR2 YYNGEE, per germline. The CDR3, as DNA: TGTGCCAGCAGCGTTTTGGGTAGCGGGGGATATGATGAGCAGTTCTTC. Amino acids: CASSVLGSGGYDEQFF.

V gene TRBV9 combines with J gene TRBJ2-1; 8 bases map to TRBD2. The CDR3 loop spans 15 amino acids. Looked up from germline, CDR1 is SGDLS and CDR2 is YYNGEE. The J segment lost 1 base and the V segment lost 4 bases, leaving 4 bases of the junction unmatched. CDR3 nucleotides: TGTGCCAGCAGCCCCGGGGGGGGGTCCTACAATGAGCAGTTCTTC. It codes for CASSPGGGSYNEQFF.

The chain recombines TRBV4-1 with TRBJ2-3, with TRBD2 matching 14 bases. The CDR3 runs to 15 residues. CDR1 MGHRA and CDR2 YSYEKL come from the germline V gene. V was clipped by 0 bases and J by 9 bases; unmatched bases: 2. CDR3 loop: CASSQDRTSGGTQYF. In nucleotides, the CDR3 is TGCGCCAGCAGCCAAGACCGGACTAGCGGGGGGACGCAGTATTTT.

The chain uses TRBV18 and TRBJ1-2, with TRBD1 matching over 7 bases. This CDR3 is built from 14 residues. Trimming removed 4 bases from V and 4 bases from J; junction bases left unmatched: 6. CDR1 and CDR2 from the germline V gene are KGHSH and LQKENI. CDR3 DNA: TGTGCCAGCTCACGCGACAGGGATTCCTATGGCTACACCTTC. This encodes CASSRDRDSYGYTF.

The chain combines TRBV2 with TRBJ2-7; 9 bases align to TRBD2. The CDR3 loop spans 14 amino acids. Germline loops: CDR1 SNHLY, CDR2 FYNNEI. V shed 8 bases, J shed 6 bases, and the junction held 11 bases outside the gene matches. The CDR3 sequence is CASGGGRALAEQYF. CDR3 coding DNA: TGTGCCAGCGGTGGCGGGAGGGCCTTGGCCGAGCAGTACTTC.

This clone was seen only a few times. The chain carries TRBV7-3 and TRBJ1-1; TRBD1 is a possible D gene (6 bases). The V end was cut by 5 bases, the J end by 2 bases, with 9 bases between. The CDR3 length is 13 residues. CDR1 and CDR2 from the germline V gene are SGHTA and FQGTGA. DNA for the CDR3: TGTGCCAGCAGCGCAGGGGCAAACACTGAAGCTTTCTTT. Translating gives CASSAGANTEAFF.

The rearrangement links TRBV19 to TRBJ2-5; the D gene is possibly TRBD1 (6 bases). This CDR3 region has 13 residues. The germline V and J ends were trimmed by 5 bases and 5 bases, with 12 bases remaining between them. Germline CDR1 reads LNHDA; CDR2 reads SQIVND (reference sequence). The CDR3 is CASSQGRHETQYF. The CDR3 region has the DNA TGTGCCAGTAGTCAGGGGCGTCACGAGACCCAGTACTTC.